Described below is a single T cell receptor beta chain sequence and its context. Antigen unknown. These data belong to a study of T cell responses to AZD1222 COVID-19 vaccine. Study-level points and caveats: Dominant CD4 TCR responses targeted spike regions 160-218 and 743-854.

Assay used: immunoSEQ multiplex PCR; TCRdb lists only in-frame clones, some missing. This sample has tens of thousands of clones; about 85% occur once, and the top ten carry roughly 19%. The germline V gene has CDR1 SNHLY and CDR2 FYNNEI. This CDR3 is built from 14 residues. The ends lost 2 bases at V and 2 bases at J; junction bases unmatched: 2. The rearrangement joins TRBV2 to TRBJ1-1; 7 nucleotides agree with TRBD1. The source of this sequence is an adult in good health. This material consisted of peripheral blood, taken on day 0 of AZD1222 vaccination. Here the CDR3 reads CASSERQGNTEAFF. The CDR3, as DNA: TGTGCCAGCAGTGAACGACAGGGCAACACTGAAGCTTTCTTT.